This is a list of T cell receptor beta chains from one sample in a study of cytomegalovirus exposure and HLA in healthy donors. This table comes from immunoSEQ multiplex PCR, and its TCRdb copy is limited to in-frame clones, with some not included. The sample contains 100,000 to 150,000 clones, roughly 80% of which appear only once. Sequenced material: PBMCs. Source of these receptors: a man aged 18 to 30 in good health and CMV-seronegative. CDR3s include the opening cysteine and the closing phenylalanine or tryptophan. A D gene is named only where the DNA matches it firmly. Size is stated for part of the rows, as once, few or many counts, or as a class when the clone is expanded.

>TRBV6-4|TRBJ2-3|-|few
CASSPQGTDTQYF
TGTGCCAGCAGTCCCCAGGGCACAGATACGCAGTATTTT
>TRBV4-2|TRBJ1-2|TRBD1|-
CASSQDDSRGLGYTF
TGTGCCAGCAGCCAAGATGACAGCAGGGGGCTTGGCTACACCTTC
>TRBV18|TRBJ2-7|TRBD2|-
CASSPSTGGGYEQYF
TGTGCCAGCTCACCCTCGACGGGGGGAGGGTACGAGCAGTACTTC
>TRBV27|TRBJ1-5|TRBD1|-
CASSLRQGNQPQHF
TGTGCCAGCAGTTTACGACAGGGGAATCAGCCCCAGCATTTT
>TRBV7-3|TRBJ1-2|-|-
CASSPGMSNYGYTF
TGTGCCAGCAGCCCAGGGATGTCTAACTATGGCTACACCTTC
>TRBV5-4|TRBJ1-2|TRBD1|-
CASTKEGAGYGYTF
TGTGCCAGCACCAAGGAGGGGGCAGGGTATGGCTACACCTTC
>TRBV13|TRBJ1-4|TRBD1|-
CASSAFGTGSEKLFF
TGTGCCAGCAGCGCCTTTGGGACAGGGAGCGAAAAACTGTTTTTT
>TRBV27|TRBJ1-2|-|once
CASSLNGASGYGYTF
TGTGCCAGCAGTTTGAATGGGGCATCTGGATATGGCTACACTTTC
>TRBV7-9|TRBJ2-1|TRBD2|-
CASSSTGGGAVEQFF
TGTGCCAGCAGCTCTACCGGCGGGGGGGCCGTTGAGCAGTTCTTC
>TRBV18|TRBJ1-4|-|-
CASLSTWASKNEKLFF
TGTGCCAGCTTATCAACTTGGGCCAGCAAGAATGAAAAACTGTTTTTT
>TRBV6-1|TRBJ1-1|-|once
CASSDWQGLGTEAFF
TGTGCCAGCAGTGATTGGCAGGGCTTGGGCACTGAAGCTTTCTTT
>TRBV9|TRBJ2-7|-|-
CASSVNPNYEQYF
TGTGCCAGCAGCGTAAACCCTAACTACGAGCAGTACTTC
>TRBV19|TRBJ2-2|TRBD2|-
CASSIGIAGANTGELFF
TGTGCCAGTAGTATAGGTATAGCGGGGGCGAACACCGGGGAGCTGTTTTTT
>TRBV9|TRBJ1-5|-|few
CASSVAPVRRSNQPQHF
TGTGCCAGCAGCGTAGCTCCAGTCAGGAGGAGCAATCAGCCCCAGCATTTT
>TRBV4-1|TRBJ1-1|TRBD1|-
CASSQVGRGVTEAFF
TGCGCCAGCAGCCAAGTCGGCAGGGGGGTCACTGAAGCTTTCTTT
>TRBV4-3|TRBJ2-2|TRBD2|-
CASSPPGLAGGPGAGELFF
TGCGCCAGCAGCCCTCCGGGACTAGCGGGGGGGCCGGGTGCCGGGGAGCTGTTTTTT
>TRBV28|TRBJ1-4|-|-
CASSPGGGARSEKLFF
TGTGCCAGCAGTCCCGGTGGGGGGGCAAGGAGTGAAAAACTGTTTTTT
>TRBV6-5|TRBJ1-3|-|-
CASSYGGVGNTIYF
TGTGCCAGCAGTTACGGGGGGGTTGGAAACACCATATATTTT
>TRBV5-1|TRBJ1-1|TRBD1|-
CASSLYTTGTGGVTEAFF
TGCGCCAGCAGCTTATATACTACCGGGACAGGGGGCGTAACTGAAGCTTTCTTT
>TRBV2|TRBJ1-1|-|-
CASREFLDSGLEAFF
TGTGCCAGCAGAGAGTTCCTGGACAGCGGTTTGGAAGCTTTCTTT
>TRBV6-1|TRBJ2-7|-|few
CASSEGQAYEQYF
TGTGCCAGCAGTGAAGGACAGGCCTACGAGCAGTACTTC